This TCR beta chain was captured in a study of cytomegalovirus exposure and HLA in healthy donors. Germline CDR1 is MNHNY and CDR2 is SVGAGI (reference sequence). The CDR3 loop spans 15 amino acids. PCR was performed using 60 Vbeta and 13 Jbeta primers. The table came from immunoSEQ multiplex PCR; TCRdb's copy has only in-frame clones and leaves some out. The top ten clones hold 2.5% to 3.5% of a sample with over 150,000 clones, approximately 70% of them seen once. About this clone itself: Its specificity is not known. An end of the junction differs from the germline gene, which may be a read error.

Study findings and constraints: Both high specificity and high sensitivity reportedly marked the classifier's diagnosis of cytomegalovirus status. Immune exposure information comprised only CMV serostatus. A missense DCLRE1C variant was associated with V- and J-gene trimming of TCR beta chains in a later analysis, and an independent cohort replicated the association.

This chain joins TRBV6-6 and TRBJ1-5; 8 bases line up with TRBD1. The specimen sequenced was PBMCs. The source is a woman aged 35 to 49 in good health and CMV-seropositive. The CDR3, as DNA: TGTACCAGCAGTTACGAGTCAGGGGGCTTACAGCCCCAGCATTTT. It translates to CTSSYESGGLQPQHF.